The rows below give T cell receptor beta chains drawn from one sample of a study of T cell repertoires in cytomegalovirus infection. A single record per CDR3 protein comes from TCRdb applying MiXCR to the reads. The sample carries hundreds of thousands of distinct CDR3 sequences, approximately 46% recorded once. Antigens for these TCRs are unknown. Sequenced here: cultured PBMCs, sampled from culture after CMV antigen stimulation. These TCRs come from a human donor in good health (CMV status not recorded). Some clones in this sample may be carry-over from other donors' samples. CDR3s include the opening cysteine and the closing phenylalanine or tryptophan. The D gene is left open where the match is weak. Clone size is not always given. Where it is, it says once, few, many or a class for expanded clones.

size,J,length,D,V,DNA,CDR3
few,TRBJ2-7,15,NA,TRBV7-2,TGTGCCAGCAGCCCCCAAGGGTTTCTCCCCGGGGAGCAGTACTTC,CASSPQGFLPGEQYF
NA,TRBJ2-7,13,NA,TRBV7-2,TGTGCCAGCAGCAGTGCCCCAGAATACGAGCAGTACTTC,CASSSAPEYEQYF
few,TRBJ2-2,14,NA,TRBV19,TGTGCCAGTAATAACAGACCGAACACCGGGGAGCTGTTTTTT,CASNNRPNTGELFF
NA,TRBJ2-1,12,NA,TRBV15,TGTGCCACCAGCCCGCTAGCTGGGGAGCAGTTCTTC,CATSPLAGEQFF
many,TRBJ1-5,14,TRBD1,TRBV7-2,TGTGCCAGCAGCTCCGGGACAGGGGTTCAGCCCCAGCATTTT,CASSSGTGVQPQHF
NA,TRBJ2-7,12,NA,TRBV7-2,TGTGCCAGCATCGGGGGGCCGCCCGAGCAGTACTTC,CASIGGPPEQYF
NA,TRBJ2-7,15,TRBD1,TRBV28,TGTGCCAGCAGTGACGACAGGGGGCCTTTGTTGGAGCAGTACTTC,CASSDDRGPLLEQYF
few,TRBJ2-5,17,TRBD1,TRBV10-3,TGTGCCATCAGTGAGCCGAATGGGACAGACCTCCAAGAGACCCAGTACTTC,CAISEPNGTDLQETQYF
few,TRBJ1-6,16,TRBD1,TRBV27,TGTGCCAGCAGTTTCGGCAGGGGGTCCTATAATTCACCCCTCCACTTT,CASSFGRGSYNSPLHF
NA,TRBJ2-7,12,NA,TRBV11-2,TGTGCCAGCAGCTTAGATGGAGCCGAGCAGTACTTC,CASSLDGAEQYF
few,TRBJ1-2,13,NA,TRBV25-1,TGTGCCAGCAGTGAATATGCTGGTTATGGCTACACCTTC,CASSEYAGYGYTF
NA,TRBJ2-1,17,TRBD2,TRBV7-8,TGTGCCAGCAGCAAGGGGACTAGCGGGAGTCGGGTCGATGAGCAGTTCTTC,CASSKGTSGSRVDEQFF
NA,TRBJ2-2,16,TRBD1,TRBV11-3,TGTGCCAGCAGCCTTAGGGACAGCACGGGCACCGGGGAGCTGTTTTTT,CASSLRDSTGTGELFF
NA,TRBJ1-1,14,NA,TRBV28,TGTGCCAGCACCCCGGGACAACTGAACACTGAAGCTTTCTTT,CASTPGQLNTEAFF
few,TRBJ1-4,16,NA,TRBV6-1,TGTGCCAGCAGTGGATATCTGGGGCCTCTTAATGAAAAACTGTTTTTT,CASSGYLGPLNEKLFF
NA,TRBJ2-5,14,NA,TRBV5-6,TGTGCCAGCAGCTTGGGCTCAGGGATAGAGACCCAGTACTTC,CASSLGSGIETQYF
NA,TRBJ1-6,13,NA,TRBV28,TGTGCCAGCGAGGGGGTCCGTCATTCACCCCTCCACTTT,CASEGVRHSPLHF
few,TRBJ1-1,13,NA,TRBV2,TGTGCCAGCAGCCCTGGTGAGAACACTGAAGCTTTCTTT,CASSPGENTEAFF
few,TRBJ2-7,13,NA,TRBV28,TGTGCCAGCAGTTCGACCGCCTATTACGAGCAGTACTTC,CASSSTAYYEQYF
NA,TRBJ2-1,15,TRBD2,TRBV6-2/TRBV6-3,TGTGCCAGCAGTCCCGGACTAGCGGGAGCTTATGAGCAGTTCTTC,CASSPGLAGAYEQFF
NA,TRBJ1-5,18,NA,TRBV6-2/TRBV6-3,TGTGCCAGCAGTTACTCGAAGAAGATGGCAGGTTTTAATCAGCCCCAGCATTTT,CASSYSKKMAGFNQPQHF
few,TRBJ2-7,15,NA,TRBV11-2,TGTGCCAGCAGCTCCCTGGGCCGGGGGAACTACGAGCAGTACTTC,CASSSLGRGNYEQYF
few,TRBJ2-1,17,TRBD2,TRBV7-6,TGTGCCAGCAGCCCCTCGGGACTAGCGGGGGACTACAATGAGCAGTTCTTC,CASSPSGLAGDYNEQFF
few,TRBJ2-5,16,TRBD2,TRBV7-9,TGTGCCAGCAGCCCATTAGCGGGAGGGCCGAAAGAGACCCAGTACTTC,CASSPLAGGPKETQYF
NA,TRBJ1-4,15,NA,TRBV6-5,TGTGCCAGCAGACCCCCAGGCTTGCGTAATGAAAAACTGTTTTTT,CASRPPGLRNEKLFF
NA,TRBJ2-1,13,TRBD1,TRBV6-2/TRBV6-3,TGTGCCAGCGGGGGACAGGGTAACGATGAGCAGTTCTTC,CASGGQGNDEQFF
NA,TRBJ2-3,13,TRBD1,TRBV7-6,TGTGCCAGCAGCAACGGACAGGGGGATACGCAGTATTTT,CASSNGQGDTQYF
NA,TRBJ2-7,15,TRBD2,TRBV10-2,TGCGCCAGCAGGGGACTAGCGGGAGGGTCGTACGAGCAGTACTTC,CASRGLAGGSYEQYF
NA,TRBJ2-5,13,NA,TRBV15,TGTGCCACCAGCAGGGCCCCGTGGGAGACCCAGTACTTC,CATSRAPWETQYF
NA,TRBJ2-5,14,NA,TRBV4-1,TGCGCCAGCAGCCAGGGGGACGCGCGAGAGACCCAGTACTTC,CASSQGDARETQYF
NA,TRBJ2-5,15,NA,TRBV19,TGTGCCAGTAGTACCCGGAGGGCTGATCAGGAGACCCAGTACTTC,CASSTRRADQETQYF
NA,TRBJ2-3,17,NA,TRBV6-2/TRBV6-3,TGTGCCAGCGATACCGACCACGGCGGGACAGTGGAAGATACGCAGTATTTT,CASDTDHGGTVEDTQYF
NA,TRBJ1-1,14,NA,TRBV7-8,TGTGCCAGCAGCTTAAACCCACGAAGTACTGAAGCTTTCTTT,CASSLNPRSTEAFF
NA,TRBJ1-1,15,NA,TRBV7-2,TGTGCCAGCAGCTTAATGACGGGGCCACGGACTGAAGCTTTCTTT,CASSLMTGPRTEAFF
few,TRBJ2-1,17,NA,TRBV12-3/TRBV12-4,TGTGCCAGCACCACGGGGGGCCCGGGACAGAGATACAATGAGCAGTTCTTC,CASTTGGPGQRYNEQFF
NA,TRBJ1-1,14,NA,TRBV28,TGTGCCAGCAACGAACACCCGGTGGACACTGAAGCTTTCTTT,CASNEHPVDTEAFF
NA,TRBJ1-1,12,NA,TRBV15,TGTGCCACCAGCAGAGATAGTCGTGAAGCTTTCTTT,CATSRDSREAFF
few,TRBJ2-1,15,NA,TRBV6-2/TRBV6-3,TGTGCCAGCAGTAGCCGGGACGGATTCTACAATGAGCAGTTCTTC,CASSSRDGFYNEQFF
few,TRBJ2-7,13,TRBD1,TRBV19,TGTGCCACAAAACCGGGACAGGGCTACGAGCAGTACTTC,CATKPGQGYEQYF
few,TRBJ2-3,15,TRBD2,TRBV10-3,TGTGCCATCAGCCCCCAGACTAGCGGCACAGATACGCAGTATTTT,CAISPQTSGTDTQYF
many,TRBJ1-5,17,TRBD1,TRBV7-8,TGTGCCAGCAGCCCCAGCCGGACAGGATATAGCAATCAGCCCCAGCATTTT,CASSPSRTGYSNQPQHF
NA,TRBJ2-3,15,NA,TRBV5-1,TGCGCCAGCAGCTTGGTCAGGCAGAGCACAGATACGCAGTATTTT,CASSLVRQSTDTQYF
NA,TRBJ2-1,17,TRBD2,TRBV7-2,TGTGCCAGCAGCTCGCGTAGCGGGGAACCCTATTACAATGAGCAGTTCTTC,CASSSRSGEPYYNEQFF
NA,TRBJ1-2,12,NA,TRBV6-1,TGTGCCAGCAGTGAGTTAACGAAGGGCTACACCTTC,CASSELTKGYTF
NA,TRBJ2-1,15,NA,TRBV28,TGTGCCAGCAGCCGTACTAGTGCGTCCTACAATGAGCAGTTCTTC,CASSRTSASYNEQFF
many,TRBJ2-7,15,TRBD2,TRBV7-2,TGTGCCAGCAGCCGGATTAGCGGGAGTCCCTACGAGCAGTACTTC,CASSRISGSPYEQYF
NA,TRBJ1-5,13,NA,TRBV19,TGTGCCAGTAGTATCGAAGGGGGTCAGCCCCAGCATTTT,CASSIEGGQPQHF
NA,TRBJ2-3,15,TRBD2,TRBV15,TGTGCCACCAGCAGAGAGGGACTAGTGGCAGATACGCAGTATTTT,CATSREGLVADTQYF
NA,TRBJ2-3,14,TRBD2,TRBV11-2,TGTGCCAGCAGGCCAGCGGGGGGTCGTAATACGCAGTATTTT,CASRPAGGRNTQYF
NA,TRBJ2-1,17,NA,TRBV6-6,TGTGCCAGCAGTTACTCCGCCGGAGATGCCGGTGGCGATGAGCAGTTCTTC,CASSYSAGDAGGDEQFF
once,TRBJ2-3,17,TRBD2,TRBV6-1,TGTGCCAGCAGTGGACAGTCGGGGGGGGCACCCCCAGATACGCAGTATTTT,CASSGQSGGAPPDTQYF
few,TRBJ1-1,14,NA,TRBV7-2,TGTGCCAGCTCAGGGCGCCGGGGTGAGCCTGAAGCTTTCTTT,CASSGRRGEPEAFF
once,TRBJ2-3,13,NA,TRBV20-1,TGCAGTGCTAAGTTGGGGGGGCCAGATACGCAGTATTTT,CSAKLGGPDTQYF
NA,TRBJ1-1,14,NA,TRBV7-2,TGTGCCAGCAGCTTGCTTTCTTTGGGTACTGAAGCTTTCTTT,CASSLLSLGTEAFF
NA,TRBJ2-5,13,NA,TRBV4-3,TGCGCCAGCAGCCAAGGATGGGGAAAGACCCAGTACTTC,CASSQGWGKTQYF
few,TRBJ1-1,11,NA,TRBV6-1,TGTGCCAGCCGGTTGGTCTTTGAAGCTTTCTTT,CASRLVFEAFF
once,TRBJ2-4,11,NA,TRBV12-3/TRBV12-4,TGTGCCAGAAGTTTAACAAACATTCAGTACTTC,CARSLTNIQYF
NA,TRBJ2-5,15,TRBD2,TRBV4-3,TGCGCCAGCAGCCGATTAGCGGGAGTGAGGGAGACCCAGTACTTC,CASSRLAGVRETQYF
NA,TRBJ2-1,14,NA,TRBV19,TGTGCCAGTAGTATAGTGTTACGAGAGAGTGAGCAGTTCTTC,CASSIVLRESEQFF
many,TRBJ2-6,15,NA,TRBV7-2,TGTGCCAGCAGCCCACAGGTCTCTGGGGCCAACGTCCTGACTTTC,CASSPQVSGANVLTF